This T cell receptor beta chain appears in the sequencing data of a study of blood T cell repertoires in COVID-19. Study-wide background: Samples taken during acute and convalescent COVID-19 were collected in the United States, Italy and Spain. PBMCs, B-cell-depleted T cells, or T cells provided the cDNA or gDNA that made up the material.

The germline V gene encodes CDR1 KGHDR and CDR2 SFDVKD. The CDR3 covers 17 residues. The ends lost 3 bases at V and 3 bases at J; junction bases unmatched: 10. Authors' processing steps: Nucleated cell number was recorded as an estimate derived from reference gene primer amplification. The protocol was immunoSEQ multiplex PCR, while the TCRdb copy is restricted to in-frame clones and leaves out a portion. The V and J calls and clone size are taken from that table; D and trimming were inferred from the DNA. This table holds over 110,000 clones, approximately 80% found once. This TCR was sampled from a human donor in a cohort sampled during active COVID-19. Sequenced input: peripheral blood. The chain couples TRBV24-1 to TRBJ2-1, with 7 bases that match TRBD1. For the CDR3, the DNA is TGTGCCACCAGTGATAAATTACCGGGACAGAACTACAATGAGCAGTTCTTC. Translated, it gives CATSDKLPGQNYNEQFF.